This T cell receptor (beta chain) emerged from a study of cytomegalovirus exposure and HLA in healthy donors. Germline V gene sequence: CDR1 SGHKS, CDR2 YYEKEE (reference sequence). The V end was cut by 5 bases, the J end by 7 bases, with 19 bases between. The CDR3 contains 14 residues. Overall study findings and caveats: Follow-up analysis found HLA locus-dependent TCR association rates, highest for DRB1 and lowest for HLA-C.

This clone has more than one count but fewer than ten. Its matching antigen is unknown. The primer mix had 60 Vbeta and 13 Jbeta primers. Sequencing used immunoSEQ multiplex PCR; TCRdb keeps in-frame clones, though not all of them. There are 180,000 or so clones in the sample; 80% to 90% occur only once, and roughly 0.69% lies in the top ten. This sequence was found in a woman aged 18-29 years in good health and CMV-seronegative. The sample was PBMCs. The chain carries TRBV5-5 and TRBJ2-7; possibly TRBD2 for D (5 bases). CDR3 in amino acids: CASSAVGREKEQYF. CDR3 coding DNA: TGTGCCAGCAGTGCCGTAGGGAGAGAAAAGGAGCAGTACTTC.